The next 21 T cell receptor beta chains were all read from a single sample in a study of blood T cell repertoires in COVID-19. Some clones are missing from TCRdb's copy, which holds only in-frame ones; the method was immunoSEQ multiplex PCR. The table lists a few hundred thousand clones, approximately 86% of them singletons. Sequencing was done on a sample of PBMCs or T cells enriched from blood (not recorded which). These receptor sequences come from a woman aged 35 to 49 with acute COVID-19.

This chain links TRBV6-1 with TRBJ2-5, with 9 bases aligning to TRBD2. The V gene end was trimmed by 3 bases and the J gene end by 6 bases; junction bases not matched to a gene: 8. This CDR3 region has 15 residues. Germline loops: CDR1 MNHNS, CDR2 SASEGT. CDR3 sequence: CASSDPAGGRKTQYF. CDR3 coding DNA: TGTGCCAGCAGTGATCCGGCGGGGGGGCGGAAGACCCAGTACTTC.

The genes are TRBV5-6 and TRBJ1-2; 11 nucleotides match TRBD1. CDR1 SGHDT and CDR2 YYEEEE come from the germline V gene. This CDR3 has 14 amino acids. With 0 bases clipped from V and 8 bases from J, the junction kept 3 bases outside the gene matches. CDR3 region: CASSLEDRGQGYTF. The CDR3 DNA is TGTGCCAGCAGCTTGGAGGACAGGGGGCAAGGCTACACCTTC.

This clone was detected a few times. This chain uses TRBV7-8 with TRBJ2-5, with 14 bases fitting TRBD2. The CDR3 extends over 18 amino acids. V was clipped by 5 bases and J by 4 bases; unmatched bases: 12. In germline, CDR1 is SGHVS, CDR2 FQNEAQ. CDR3 DNA sequence: TGTGCCAGCAGCCGAGGACTAGCGGGAGGTGGGGGCTCAGAGACCCAGTACTTC. It is translated as CASSRGLAGGGGSETQYF.

The chain has TRBV12-3 or TRBV12-4 and TRBJ2-7; D may be TRBD2 (6 bases). Trimming shortened V by 5 bases and J by 8 bases, and 16 bases separated the two germline ends. This CDR3 spans 13 amino acids. CDR3 nucleotide sequence: TGTGCCAGCAGTCTCCAGATGGGGGGAAAGCAGTACTTC. It translates to CASSLQMGGKQYF.

V is TRBV5-1 and J is TRBJ2-3, with D tentatively TRBD2 (6 bases). Trimming stripped 0 bases from V and 6 bases from J, with 23 bases between. CDR3 length: 18 residues. Germline CDR1 is SGHRS and CDR2 is YFSETQ. The CDR3 nucleotides are TGCGCCAGCAGCTTGGAAGGCAACCCAACGGGAGTGTTGGATACGCAGTATTTT. It codes for CASSLEGNPTGVLDTQYF.

The chain employs TRBV6-5 and TRBJ2-4; D might be TRBD1 (7 bases). The CDR3 is made up of 15 amino acids. Germline assignment: CDR1 MNHEY and CDR2 SVGAGI. Trimming pared 5 bases from V and 0 bases from J, leaving 11 bases between. The CDR3: CASSPGGLAKNIQYF. The CDR3 DNA is TGTGCCAGCAGTCCAGGGGGACTAGCCAAAAACATTCAGTACTTC.

The gene calls are TRBV10-1 and TRBJ1-3; D is perhaps TRBD1 (5 bases). Germline V gives CDR1 WNHNN, CDR2 SYGVQD (reference sequence). V gave up 5 bases and J gave up 2 bases, with 28 bases separating them. CDR3 size: 20 residues. CDR3 sequence (DNA): TGCGCCAGCAGTCCCTCTAGCGACCGGGACGTGGGAAGCCCTGGAAACACCATATATTTT. The encoded protein is CASSPSSDRDVGSPGNTIYF.

This clone was seen a handful of times. This rearrangement joins TRBV27 to TRBJ2-1, with TRBD2 matching over 10 bases. In germline, CDR1 is MNHEY, CDR2 SMNVEV (reference sequence). Unmatched junction bases numbered 6, after V lost 5 bases and J lost 8 bases. This CDR3 comprises 14 residues. The CDR3: CASSTPSGRYEQFF. The CDR3 coding sequence is TGTGCCAGCAGTACCCCTAGCGGGAGATATGAGCAGTTCTTC.

This CDR3 reads CASSPWTGEGDTQYF. CDR3 DNA sequence: TGTGCCAGCAGCCCCTGGACAGGGGAAGGGGATACGCAGTATTTT. The rearrangement uses TRBV7-9 and TRBJ2-3, with 9 bases fitting TRBD1. The trim removed 5 bases at V and 6 bases at J, leaving 9 bases unmatched. The CDR3 loop spans 15 amino acids. Germline lookup yields CDR1 SEHNR and CDR2 FQNEAQ (reference sequence).

The J gene is TRBJ2-1, the V gene TRBV28; the match to TRBD1 covers 9 bases. From germline, CDR1 is MDHEN and CDR2 SYDVKM. The CDR3 extends over 16 amino acids. After removal of 5 bases from V and 5 bases from J, the junction contained 10 bases not matched to a gene. The CDR3 protein is CASSIEGQGRDNEQFF. In nucleotides, the CDR3 is TGTGCCAGCAGTATCGAGGGACAGGGTCGAGACAATGAGCAGTTCTTC.

The chain employs TRBV4-3 and TRBJ2-2, with D perhaps matching TRBD2 (5 bases). This CDR3 is built from 16 residues. V was clipped by 1 base and J by 6 bases, with 15 bases between them. Germline V CDR1 and CDR2: LGHNA, YSLEER. For the CDR3, the DNA is TGCGCCAGCAGCCAAGGTATCACCTTGGGAGCCGGGGAGCTGTTTTTT. It encodes CASSQGITLGAGELFF.

J is TRBJ2-1 and V is TRBV28; 8 bases are a match to TRBD2. The CDR3 runs to 18 residues. The J segment lost 0 bases and the V segment lost 3 bases, leaving 10 bases of the junction unmatched. Germline CDR1 and CDR2: MDHEN and SYDVKM. The CDR3 region is CASSLEGSGGRSYNEQFF. Here the CDR3 DNA reads TGTGCCAGCAGTTTGGAAGGCAGCGGGGGTCGCTCCTACAATGAGCAGTTCTTC.

The chain joins TRBV28 to TRBJ2-3, with D unclear. The CDR3 is made up of 14 amino acids. Per germline, CDR1 MDHEN and CDR2 SYDVKM. Between the trimmed V and J ends, which lost 3 bases and 1 base, there was a span of 8 bases. In nucleotides, the CDR3 is TGTGCCAGCAGTTTCCTAAGCGGCACAGATACGCAGTATTTT. Encoded protein: CASSFLSGTDTQYF.

The rearrangement uses TRBV3-1 (or the pseudogene TRBV3-2) and TRBJ1-1; 7 nucleotides align to TRBD1. The CDR3 sequence is 16 residues long. With V trimmed by 4 bases and J by 6 bases, 14 bases remained unmatched. Germline CDR1 reads LGHDT; CDR2 reads YNNKEL (reference sequence). The CDR3 sequence is CASSPNGQASVSEAFF. The CDR3 region has the DNA TGTGCCAGCAGCCCTAATGGACAGGCGAGCGTTTCTGAAGCTTTCTTT.

Note on this clone: The same CDR3 is also encoded by other DNA sequences in this sample. The V call is TRBV18, the J call TRBJ2-5; 15 nucleotides match TRBD2. The germline gives CDR1 KGHSH, CDR2 LQKENI. Trimming removed 0 bases from V and 5 bases from J; junction bases left unmatched: 1. CDR3 length: 16 residues. The CDR3 spells CASSPPGLAGGETQYF. CDR3 nucleotides: TGTGCCAGCTCACCACCGGGACTAGCGGGAGGTGAGACCCAGTACTTC.

This clone was seen more than once but under ten times. This sequence joins TRBV11-2 and TRBJ2-3; TRBD1 matches 8 bases. Germline-derived CDR1 and CDR2 are SGHAT and FQNNGV. This CDR3 has 16 residues. The trim removed 5 bases at V and 2 bases at J, leaving 9 bases unmatched. The CDR3, as DNA: TGTGCCAGCAGCCCGACAGGGGCAGCACCCACAGATACGCAGTATTTT. This gives the protein CASSPTGAAPTDTQYF.

The genes are TRBV2 and TRBJ1-5; D gene ambiguous. CDR1 is SNHLY, CDR2 FYNNEI, per germline. Trimming left V 1 base short and J 4 bases short, with 8 bases between. This CDR3 is 14 amino acids long. Here the CDR3 reads CASSEVWQNQPQHF. DNA of the CDR3: TGTGCCAGCAGTGAAGTTTGGCAGAATCAGCCCCAGCATTTT.

This clone appeared once. V and J are TRBV5-5 and TRBJ2-7, with D possibly matching TRBD2 (6 bases). Trimming pared 4 bases from V and 0 bases from J, leaving 14 bases between. This CDR3 spans 15 amino acids. CDR1 is SGHKS, CDR2 YYEKEE, per germline (reference sequence). The CDR3 DNA sequence: TGTGCCAGCAGCCGAACCGGGAGAGACTCCTACGAGCAGTACTTC. It is translated as CASSRTGRDSYEQYF.

The chain couples TRBV28 to TRBJ2-7; 7 bases agree with TRBD1. The CDR3 is 15 residues long. V lost 2 bases and J lost 1; bases outside the gene matches: 5. Looked up from germline, CDR1 is MDHEN and CDR2 is SYDVKM. CDR3 residues: CASSLRDRLSYEQYF. CDR3 coding DNA: TGTGCCAGCAGTTTACGGGACAGACTATCCTACGAGCAGTACTTC.

This chain links TRBV6-5 with TRBJ2-2, with no clear D. The germline CDR1 and CDR2 sequences are MNHEY and SVGAGI. CDR3 length: 15 amino acids. V dropped 4 bases and J dropped 6 bases, with 15 bases sitting between them. CDR3 protein: CASSSSPTGPGELFF. DNA for the CDR3: TGTGCCAGCAGTTCCTCCCCGACTGGTCCCGGGGAGCTGTTTTTT.

With regard to this clone: The junction does not match germline at one end; this may be a read error. This sequence joins TRBV7-2 and TRBJ1-5; 8 bases are shared with TRBD1. From germline, CDR1 is SGHTA and CDR2 FQGNSA. The CDR3 contains 15 residues. The CDR3 is CASSLASGGNQPQHF. Written as DNA, the CDR3 is TGTGCCAGCAGCTTAGCGTCAGGGGGCAACCAGCCCCAGCATTTT.